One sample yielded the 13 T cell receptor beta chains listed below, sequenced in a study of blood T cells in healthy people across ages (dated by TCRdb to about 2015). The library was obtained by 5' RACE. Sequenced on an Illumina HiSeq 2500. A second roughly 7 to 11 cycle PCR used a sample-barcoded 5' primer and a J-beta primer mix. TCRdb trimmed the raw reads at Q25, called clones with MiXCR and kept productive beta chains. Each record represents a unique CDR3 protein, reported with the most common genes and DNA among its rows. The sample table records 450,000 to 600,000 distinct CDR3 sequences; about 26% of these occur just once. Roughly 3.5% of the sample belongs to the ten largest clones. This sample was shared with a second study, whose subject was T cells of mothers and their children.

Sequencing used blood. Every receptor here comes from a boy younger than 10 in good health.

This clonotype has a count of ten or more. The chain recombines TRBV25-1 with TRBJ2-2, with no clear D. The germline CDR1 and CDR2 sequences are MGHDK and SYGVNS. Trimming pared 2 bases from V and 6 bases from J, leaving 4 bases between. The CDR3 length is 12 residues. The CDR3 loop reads CASSENPGELFF. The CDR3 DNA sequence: TGTGCCAGCAGTGAAAACCCCGGGGAGCTGTTTTTT. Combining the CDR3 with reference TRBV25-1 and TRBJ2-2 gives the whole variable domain EADIYQTPRYLVIGTGKKITLECSQTMGHDKMYWYQQDPGMELHLIHYSYGVNSTEKGDLSSESTVSRIRTEHFPLTLESARPSHTSQYLCASSENPGELFFGEGSRLTVL.

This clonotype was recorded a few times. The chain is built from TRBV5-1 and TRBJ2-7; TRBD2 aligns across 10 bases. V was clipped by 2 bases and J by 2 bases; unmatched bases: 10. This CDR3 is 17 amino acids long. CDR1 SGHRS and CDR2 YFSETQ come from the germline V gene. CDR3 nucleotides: TGCGCCAGCAGCTTACGGCCCGGGCTAGCGGGAGCCTACGAGCAGTACTTC. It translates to CASSLRPGLAGAYEQYF.

CDR3: CSARDQRDTQYF. CDR3 DNA: TGCAGTGCTAGAGACCAAAGGGATACGCAGTATTTT. The chain combines TRBV20-1 with TRBJ2-3; D is unresolved. In germline, CDR1 is DFQATT, CDR2 SNEGSKA (reference sequence). Trimming took 0 bases from V and 6 from J, leaving 7 bases between them. The CDR3 extends over 12 amino acids.

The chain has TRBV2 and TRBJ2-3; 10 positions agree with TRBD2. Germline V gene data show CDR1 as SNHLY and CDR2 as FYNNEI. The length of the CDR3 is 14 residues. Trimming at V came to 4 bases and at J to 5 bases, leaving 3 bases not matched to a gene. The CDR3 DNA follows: TGTGCCAGCAGTGCACTAGCGGGGCAAGATACGCAGTATTTT. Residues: CASSALAGQDTQYF.

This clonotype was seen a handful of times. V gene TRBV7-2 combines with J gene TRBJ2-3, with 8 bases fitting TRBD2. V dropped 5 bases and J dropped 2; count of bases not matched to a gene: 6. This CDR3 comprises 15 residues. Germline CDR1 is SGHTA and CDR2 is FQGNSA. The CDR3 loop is CASSPQAGATDTQYF. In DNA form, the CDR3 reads TGTGCCAGCAGCCCTCAAGCGGGGGCCACAGATACGCAGTATTTT.

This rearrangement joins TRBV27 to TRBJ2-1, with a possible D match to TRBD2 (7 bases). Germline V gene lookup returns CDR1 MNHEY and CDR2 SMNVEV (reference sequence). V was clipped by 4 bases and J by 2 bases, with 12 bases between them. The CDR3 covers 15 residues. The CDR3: CASSSMRGPYNEQFF. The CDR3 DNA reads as TGTGCCAGCAGTTCGATGCGGGGGCCCTACAATGAGCAGTTCTTC.

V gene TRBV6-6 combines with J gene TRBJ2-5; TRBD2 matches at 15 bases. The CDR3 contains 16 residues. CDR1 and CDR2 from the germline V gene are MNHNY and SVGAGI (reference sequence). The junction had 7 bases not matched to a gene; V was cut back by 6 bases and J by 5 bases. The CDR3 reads CASSPYGTSGGETQYF. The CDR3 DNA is TGTGCCAGCAGCCCGTATGGGACTAGCGGGGGGGAGACCCAGTACTTC.

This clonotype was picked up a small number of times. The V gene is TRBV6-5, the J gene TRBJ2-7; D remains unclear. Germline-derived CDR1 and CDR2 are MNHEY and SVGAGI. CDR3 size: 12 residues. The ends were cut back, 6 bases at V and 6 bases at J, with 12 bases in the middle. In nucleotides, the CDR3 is TGTGCCAGCAGCCGACGACCGGGCGAGCAGTACTTC. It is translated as CASSRRPGEQYF.

In nucleotides, the CDR3 is TGTGCCAGCAGACCTGGACACGAAGAGACCCAGTACTTC. Its translation: CASRPGHEETQYF. The V call is TRBV12-3 or TRBV12-4, the J call TRBJ2-5; D is possibly TRBD1 (5 bases). This CDR3 spans 13 amino acids. The germline V and J ends were trimmed by 6 bases and 3 bases, with 11 bases remaining between them.

Written as DNA, the CDR3 is TGTGCCAGCAGCTTGGGACTAGCGGGAAGCAGGAATACGCAGTATTTT. Its protein product is CASSLGLAGSRNTQYF. The chain combines TRBV12-3 or TRBV12-4 with TRBJ2-3, with 13 bases identical to TRBD2. J lost 7 bases, V lost 6 bases, and 10 bases had no gene match. The CDR3 has 16 amino acids.

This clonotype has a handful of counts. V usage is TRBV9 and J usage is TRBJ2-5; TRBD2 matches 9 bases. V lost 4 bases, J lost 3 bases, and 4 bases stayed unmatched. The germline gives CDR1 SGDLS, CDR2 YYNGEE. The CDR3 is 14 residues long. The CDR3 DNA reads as TGTGCCAGCAGCTACTCTAGCGGGGAAGAGACCCAGTACTTC. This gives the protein CASSYSSGEETQYF.

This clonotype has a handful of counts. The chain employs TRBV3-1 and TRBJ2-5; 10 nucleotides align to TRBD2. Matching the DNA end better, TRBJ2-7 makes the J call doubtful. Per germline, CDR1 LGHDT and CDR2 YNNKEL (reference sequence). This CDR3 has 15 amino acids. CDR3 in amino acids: CASSLQRGGSYEQYF. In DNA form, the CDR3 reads TGTGCCAGCAGCCTCCAGCGGGGGGGCTCCTACGAGCAGTACTTC.

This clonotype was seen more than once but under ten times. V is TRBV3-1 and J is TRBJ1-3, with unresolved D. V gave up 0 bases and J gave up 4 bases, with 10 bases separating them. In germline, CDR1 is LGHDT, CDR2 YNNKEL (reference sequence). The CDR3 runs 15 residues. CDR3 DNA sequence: TGTGCCAGCAGCCAAGAGACGGCGAGGGGAAACACCATATATTTT. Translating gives CASSQETARGNTIYF.